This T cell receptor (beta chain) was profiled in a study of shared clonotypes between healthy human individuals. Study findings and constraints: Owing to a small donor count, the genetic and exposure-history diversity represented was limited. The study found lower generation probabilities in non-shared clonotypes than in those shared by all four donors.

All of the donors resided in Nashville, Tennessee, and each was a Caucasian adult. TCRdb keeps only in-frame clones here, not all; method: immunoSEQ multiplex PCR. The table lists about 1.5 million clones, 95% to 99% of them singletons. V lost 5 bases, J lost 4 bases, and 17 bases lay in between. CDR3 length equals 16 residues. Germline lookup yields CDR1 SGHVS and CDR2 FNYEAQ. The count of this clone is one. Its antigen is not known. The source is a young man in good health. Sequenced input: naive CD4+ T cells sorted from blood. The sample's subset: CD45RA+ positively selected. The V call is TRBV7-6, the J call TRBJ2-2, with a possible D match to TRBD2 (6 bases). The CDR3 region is CASSRDGGPGTGELFF. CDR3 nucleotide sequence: TGTGCCAGCAGCCGAGATGGAGGGCCGGGCACCGGGGAGCTGTTTTTT. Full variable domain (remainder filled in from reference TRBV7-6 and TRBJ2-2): GAGVSQSPRYKVTKRGQDVALRCDPISGHVSLYWYRQALGQGPEFLTYFNYEAQQDKSGLPNDRFSAERPEGSISTLTIQRTEQRDSAMYRCASSRDGGPGTGELFFGEGSRLTVL.